This T cell receptor (beta chain) was documented in a study of PD-1 blockade in classical Hodgkin lymphoma. The overall study: It was nivolumab at 3 mg/kg, given intravenously every 2 weeks, that patients received. Findings of the study overall: Some patients began nivolumab under 1 year after ASCT. These patients were excluded from later analyses.

The table came from immunoSEQ multiplex PCR; TCRdb's copy has only in-frame clones and leaves some out. Of about 14,000 clones listed, more than 65% are singletons. This clone was found once. Its antigen is not identified. All patients relapsed after autologous stem cell transplantation, and brentuximab vedotin exposure varied. V shed 0 bases and J 9 bases; nucleotides not matched to a gene: 7. Looked up from germline, CDR1 is SGDLS and CDR2 is YYNGEE. The CDR3 runs 14 residues. The rearrangement joins TRBV9 to TRBJ2-5; 8 nucleotides match TRBD2. The sequenced sample was peripheral blood mononuclear cells (PBMCs), obtained at baseline. The receptor was isolated from a human donor with classical Hodgkin lymphoma. CDR3 in amino acids: CASSVERTSPSQYF. CDR3 DNA sequence: TGTGCCAGCAGCGTAGAGAGGACTAGCCCGTCCCAGTACTTC.